Shown below are 26 T cell receptor beta chains from a single sample sequenced in a study of cytomegalovirus exposure and HLA in healthy donors. The PCR used 60 Vbeta and 13 Jbeta primers. The assay was immunoSEQ multiplex PCR, and TCRdb's table has in-frame clones only and misses some. Of fewer than 100,000 clones in the sample, 60% to 80% are singletons; the top ten hold approximately 8%. Material for sequencing was PBMCs. Source of these receptors: a female donor in good health and CMV-seronegative.

The V call is TRBV5-1, the J call TRBJ1-3, with 7 nucleotides matching TRBD1. This CDR3 is built from 14 residues. Trimming took 2 bases from V and 4 from J; bases not matched to a gene: 3. Germline V gene lookup returns CDR1 SGHRS and CDR2 YFSETQ. CDR3: CASSFTGAGNTIYF. The CDR3, as DNA: TGCGCCAGCAGCTTTACAGGGGCGGGAAACACCATATATTTT.

The V and J genes are TRBV9 and TRBJ2-3; possible D gene TRBD2, 5 bases. The CDR3 length is 17 residues. Between the trimmed V and J ends, which lost 4 bases and 0 bases, there was a span of 18 bases. Per germline, CDR1 SGDLS and CDR2 YYNGEE. The CDR3 DNA follows: TGTGCCAGCAGCCATAAAAAGGACTCATCTAGCACAGATACGCAGTATTTT. This codes for CASSHKKDSSSTDTQYF.

The J gene is TRBJ1-3, the V gene TRBV4-2; D is uncertain. The ends were cut back, 1 base at V and 1 base at J, with 11 bases in the middle. The length of the CDR3 is 16 residues. Germline V gene lookup returns CDR1 LGHNA and CDR2 YNFKEQ. The CDR3 here is CASSQGLSLSGNTIYF. As DNA, the CDR3 is TGTGCCAGCAGCCAAGGCCTCTCACTTTCTGGAAACACCATATATTTT.

This clone occurred a few times. This chain joins TRBV9 and TRBJ2-7; 7 nucleotides agree with TRBD1. Germline V gene sequence: CDR1 SGDLS, CDR2 YYNGEE. J lost 3 bases, V lost 4 bases, and 7 bases had no gene match. There are 14 residues in the CDR3. The chain's CDR3 is CASSPRQGYYEQYF. The CDR3 DNA sequence: TGTGCCAGCAGCCCCCGACAGGGCTACTACGAGCAGTACTTC.

J is TRBJ2-5 and V is TRBV5-8; the D gene is possibly TRBD1 (5 bases). The DNA end favors TRBJ2-7, so the J call may be wrong. The germline V gene encodes CDR1 SGHTS and CDR2 YDEGEE. The length of the CDR3 is 15 residues. Here the CDR3 DNA reads TGTGCCAGCAGCTTGGTACAAATAGGGGCCTACGAGCAGTACTTC. Translating it yields CASSLVQIGAYEQYF.

The chain links TRBV7-3 to TRBJ1-1; D not resolved. Germline V gene lookup returns CDR1 SGHTA and CDR2 FQGTGA. The CDR3 consists of 12 residues. Deletions cut 6 bases from V and 3 bases from J, with 8 bases between. The CDR3 sequence is CASRGGYTEAFF. In DNA form, the CDR3 reads TGTGCCAGCAGGGGAGGGTACACTGAAGCTTTCTTT. Filled out from reference TRBV7-3 and TRBJ1-1, the complete variable domain reads GAGVSQTPSNKVTEKGKYVELRCDPISGHTALYWYRQSLGQGPEFLIYFQGTGAADDSGLPNDRFFAVRPEGSVSTLKIQRTERGDSAVYLCASRGGYTEAFFGQGTRLTVV.

CDR3 sequence: CASSKGLAGIDTQYF. The CDR3 region has the DNA TGTGCCAGCAGCAAAGGGTTGGCGGGAATCGATACGCAGTATTTT. The chain recombines TRBV21-1 with TRBJ2-3; the table's D call, TRBD2, has no DNA check behind it. TRBV21-1 is a documented pseudogene. The length of the CDR3 is 15 residues.

This sequence joins TRBV27 and TRBJ1-1; TRBD1 aligns across 7 bases. The junction had 9 bases not matched to a gene; V was cut back by 5 bases and J by 3 bases. The CDR3 extends over 15 amino acids. CDR1 is MNHEY and CDR2 is SMNVEV in the germline V gene (reference sequence). The CDR3 is CASSPRQGWDTEAFF. The CDR3 region has the DNA TGTGCCAGCAGTCCCCGACAGGGCTGGGACACTGAAGCTTTCTTT.

This sequence joins TRBV2 and TRBJ2-7; unclear D gene. This CDR3 is 12 amino acids long. In germline, CDR1 is SNHLY, CDR2 FYNNEI. V lost 6 bases and J 2 bases, leaving 8 bases between the germline ends. Written as DNA, the CDR3 is TGTGCCAGCAGCTATACCCCCTACGAGCAGTACTTC. This codes for CASSYTPYEQYF.

The chain employs TRBV7-9 and TRBJ1-6; D not resolved. The CDR3 has 16 residues. The V gene's germline CDR1 is SEHNR and CDR2 FQNEAQ (reference sequence). V was clipped by 0 bases and J by 9 bases, with 15 bases between them. The CDR3 loop reads CASSLALAVLSSPLHF. The CDR3 DNA reads TGTGCCAGCAGCTTAGCGCTGGCGGTTCTCAGTTCACCCCTCCACTTT.

This clone was seen once. V usage is TRBV11-2 and J usage is TRBJ2-1; D might be TRBD2 (7 bases). V was cut by 0 bases and J by 0 bases, with 21 bases left in between. Germline V lookup: CDR1 SGHAT, CDR2 FQNNGV. The CDR3 loop spans 20 amino acids. The CDR3 nucleotides read TGTGCCAGCAGCTTAGATCAGAGGGGGGGGCCACTTCACTCCTACAATGAGCAGTTCTTC. As protein: CASSLDQRGGPLHSYNEQFF.

This sequence joins TRBV2 and TRBJ2-7; 8 nucleotides match TRBD2. Germline V gives CDR1 SNHLY, CDR2 FYNNEI. This CDR3 contains 14 residues. V lost 3 bases and J lost 3; bases outside the gene matches: 4. The CDR3 sequence is CASSDPSGHYEQYF. The CDR3 coding sequence is TGTGCCAGCAGTGACCCTAGCGGGCACTACGAGCAGTACTTC.

The CDR3: CASSLPSGSSTDTQYF. As DNA, the CDR3 is TGTGCCAGCAGCCTACCTAGCGGAAGTAGCACAGATACGCAGTATTTT. The chain joins TRBV7-9 to TRBJ2-3; 7 nucleotides match TRBD2. The germline CDR1 and CDR2 sequences are SEHNR and FQNEAQ (reference sequence). The CDR3 spans 16 residues. The junction had 8 bases not matched to a gene; V was cut back by 5 bases and J by 0 bases.

CDR3 in amino acids: CASSQGLGQPQHF. The CDR3 nucleotides read TGCGCCAGCAGCCAGGGGCTCGGTCAGCCCCAGCATTTT. The chain uses TRBV4-1 and TRBJ1-5; maybe TRBD1 (5 bases). The CDR3 runs 13 residues. Trimming shortened V by 3 bases and J by 6 bases, and 9 bases separated the two germline ends. Germline V lookup: CDR1 MGHRA, CDR2 YSYEKL.

This clone was detected once. A read error may produce the germline difference seen at one junction end. Here the CDR3 DNA reads TGTGCCAGCAGCCCAGGACTAGCGGGTAGGGACGATCAGTACTTC. Translating it yields CASSPGLAGRDDQYF. The chain is built from TRBV11-3 and TRBJ2-7; 11 nucleotides match TRBD2. Germline assignment: CDR1 SGHNT and CDR2 YENEEA. The CDR3 contains 15 residues.

The rearrangement joins TRBV7-3 to TRBJ2-5, with 7 bases fitting TRBD1. V dropped 4 bases and J dropped 1; count of bases not matched to a gene: 3. The CDR3 totals 14 residues. Germline CDR1 reads SGHTA; CDR2 reads FQGTGA. CDR3 loop: CASSSTGSQETQYF. The CDR3 DNA reads as TGTGCCAGCAGCTCGACAGGGAGCCAAGAGACCCAGTACTTC. Looking up the rest from reference TRBV7-3 and TRBJ2-5 gives the full variable domain: GAGVSQTPSNKVTEKGKYVELRCDPISGHTALYWYRQSLGQGPEFLIYFQGTGAADDSGLPNDRFFAVRPEGSVSTLKIQRTERGDSAVYLCASSSTGSQETQYFGPGTRLLVL.

The rearrangement uses TRBV30 and TRBJ2-1; D is unresolved. Trimming cost V 0 bases and J 0 bases, with 15 bases left between them. This CDR3 comprises 17 residues. Germline CDR1 and CDR2: GTSNPN and SVGIG (reference sequence). CDR3 coding DNA: TGTGCCTGGAGTGTAAACGAGATTATGAGCTCCTACAATGAGCAGTTCTTC. Protein: CAWSVNEIMSSYNEQFF.

This sequence joins TRBV14 and TRBJ2-5; TRBD2 is a possible D gene (6 bases). The CDR3 runs 15 residues. Per germline, CDR1 SGHDN and CDR2 FVKESK. The V gene lost 0 bases and the J gene lost 4 bases, with 12 bases spanning the gap. CDR3 nucleotide sequence: TGTGCCAGCAGCCAAGATCAGGCGGGGCTAGAGACCCAGTACTTC. This codes for CASSQDQAGLETQYF.

This chain joins TRBV10-1 and TRBJ1-1; unclear D gene. The V and J ends lost 7 bases and 1 base respectively, with 10 bases between them. The CDR3 runs 13 residues. The germline V gene encodes CDR1 WNHNN and CDR2 SYGVQD (reference sequence). This CDR3 reads CASKAGPNTEAFF. The CDR3 nucleotides are TGCGCCAGCAAGGCAGGCCCGAACACTGAAGCTTTCTTT.

This clone was seen a few times. V and J are TRBV5-1 and TRBJ2-3; D ambiguous. This CDR3 spans 14 amino acids. CDR1 and CDR2 (germline): SGHRS, YFSETQ. V lost 6 bases and J lost 4, with 15 bases in between. The CDR3 DNA is TGCGCCAGCACCGATTCTAGTCTGGCAGATACGCAGTATTTT. This encodes CASTDSSLADTQYF.

The V gene is TRBV6-5, the J gene TRBJ1-2; D may be TRBD1 (5 bases). The CDR3 length is 13 residues. Trimming pared 6 bases from V and 4 bases from J, leaving 12 bases between. Germline CDR1 and CDR2: MNHEY and SVGAGI. CDR3 in amino acids: CASRVGQSYGYTF. CDR3 nucleotides: TGTGCCAGCAGAGTAGGACAATCCTATGGCTACACCTTC.

The CDR3 nucleotides read TGTGCCAGCAGTTACTCTTCAGGGCGCGGGGCCAACGTCCTGACTTTC. It is translated as CASSYSSGRGANVLTF. This chain links TRBV6-5 with TRBJ2-6, with D possibly TRBD1 on 5 matching bases. The V gene's germline CDR1 is MNHEY and CDR2 SVGAGI. The V end lost 0 bases, the J end lost 4 bases, and 10 bases lay between the germline ends. The CDR3 spans 16 residues.

This clone has only one observation. The chain couples TRBV10-2 to TRBJ1-1; D ambiguous. This CDR3 has 15 amino acids. CDR1 is WSHSY, CDR2 SAAADI, per germline. Trimming pared 3 bases from V and 6 bases from J, leaving 17 bases between. The CDR3 DNA follows: TGCGCCAGCAGTGAAGGATTTGGGAGAATCCCTGAAGCTTTCTTT. It translates to CASSEGFGRIPEAFF.

This clone was detected once. This chain joins TRBV28 and TRBJ2-1; D perhaps matches TRBD1 (6 bases). V lost 5 bases to trimming and J lost 4 bases, with 15 bases between them. CDR1 is MDHEN and CDR2 is SYDVKM in the germline V gene. The CDR3 runs 15 residues. The CDR3 region is CASSRDADRYNEQFF. DNA for the CDR3: TGTGCCAGCAGTCGAGATGCAGACAGGTACAATGAGCAGTTCTTC.

The chain couples TRBV2 to TRBJ1-6, with a weak D call TRBD1 (5 bases). CDR1 is SNHLY, CDR2 FYNNEI, per germline. The CDR3 length is 13 residues. V lost 3 bases and J lost 10, with 10 bases in between. CDR3 in DNA: TGTGCCAGCAGTGACAGGGAGGGATCACCCCTCCACTTT. It codes for CASSDREGSPLHF.

The CDR3 spells CASSDPAGGFEAFF. The CDR3 nucleotides are TGTGCCAGCAGTGACCCCGCGGGGGGCTTTGAAGCTTTCTTT. The V gene is TRBV25-1, the J gene TRBJ1-1, with D perhaps matching TRBD1 (6 bases). The germline V and J ends were trimmed by 3 bases and 7 bases, with 15 bases remaining between them. This CDR3 is built from 14 residues. Germline values: CDR1 MGHDK, CDR2 SYGVNS.